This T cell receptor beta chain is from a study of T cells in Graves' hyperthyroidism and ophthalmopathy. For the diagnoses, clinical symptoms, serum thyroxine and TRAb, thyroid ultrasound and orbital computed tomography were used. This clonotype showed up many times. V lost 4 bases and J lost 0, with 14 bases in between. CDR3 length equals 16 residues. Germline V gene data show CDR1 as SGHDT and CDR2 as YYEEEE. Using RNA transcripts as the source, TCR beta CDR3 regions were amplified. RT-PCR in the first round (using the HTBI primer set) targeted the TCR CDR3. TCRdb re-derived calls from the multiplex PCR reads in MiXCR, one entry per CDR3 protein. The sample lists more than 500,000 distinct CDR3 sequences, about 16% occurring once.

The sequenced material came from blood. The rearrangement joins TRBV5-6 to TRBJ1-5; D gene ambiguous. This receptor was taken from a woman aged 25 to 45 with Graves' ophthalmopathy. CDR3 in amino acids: CASSHRGGYSNQPQHF. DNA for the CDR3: TGTGCCAGCAGCCACCGGGGAGGGTATAGCAATCAGCCCCAGCATTTT.